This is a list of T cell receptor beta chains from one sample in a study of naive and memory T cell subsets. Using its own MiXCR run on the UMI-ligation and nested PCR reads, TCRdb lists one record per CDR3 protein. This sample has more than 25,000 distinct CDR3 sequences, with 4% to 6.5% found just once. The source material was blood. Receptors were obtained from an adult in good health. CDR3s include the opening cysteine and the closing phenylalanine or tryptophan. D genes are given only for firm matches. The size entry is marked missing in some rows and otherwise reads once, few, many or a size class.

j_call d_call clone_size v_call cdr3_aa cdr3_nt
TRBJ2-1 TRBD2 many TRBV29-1 CSVEGGRADSYNEQFF TGCAGCGTTGAAGGCGGGAGGGCCGATTCCTACAATGAGCAGTTCTTC
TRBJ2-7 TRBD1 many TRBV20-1 CSVLQVGQSYEQYF TGCAGTGTTCTACAGGTGGGACAGTCCTACGAGCAGTACTTC
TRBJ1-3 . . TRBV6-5 CASSREGGGNTIYF TGTGCCAGCAGCCGTGAGGGGGGAGGAAACACCATATATTTT
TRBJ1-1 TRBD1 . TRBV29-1 CSVYLRDRISNTEAFF TGCAGCGTTTACCTCCGGGACAGGATCTCGAACACTGAAGCTTTCTTT
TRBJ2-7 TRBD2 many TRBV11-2 CASSPPLGLAVHEQYF TGTGCCAGCAGCCCCCCACTGGGACTAGCGGTCCACGAGCAGTACTTC
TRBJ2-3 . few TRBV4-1 CASSHPGAATDTQYF TGCGCCAGCAGCCACCCCGGGGCCGCGACGGATACGCAGTATTTT
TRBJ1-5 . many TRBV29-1 CSVADSNSNQPQHF TGCAGCGTTGCTGACAGTAATAGCAATCAGCCCCAGCATTTT
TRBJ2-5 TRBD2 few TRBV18 CASSPPSGRAMETQYF TGTGCCAGCTCACCTCCTAGCGGGAGGGCCATGGAGACCCAGTACTTC
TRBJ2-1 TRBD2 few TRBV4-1 CASRGLQNNEQFF TGCGCCAGCAGGGGACTACAAAACAATGAGCAGTTCTTC
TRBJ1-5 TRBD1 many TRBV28 CASSLLTGDGNQPQHF TGTGCCAGCAGTTTATTGACAGGGGATGGCAATCAGCCCCAGCATTTT
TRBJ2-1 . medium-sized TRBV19 CASLGGRGEQFF TGTGCCAGTTTGGGAGGTCGCGGCGAGCAGTTCTTC
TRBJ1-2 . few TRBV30 CACQNPQIGYTF TGTGCCTGCCAAAATCCCCAAATTGGCTACACCTTC
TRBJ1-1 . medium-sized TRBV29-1 CSVPPNTEAFF TGCAGCGTGCCCCCGAACACTGAAGCTTTCTTT
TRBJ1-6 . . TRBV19 CASSIRGNYNSPLHF TGTGCCAGTAGTATCAGAGGAAACTATAATTCACCCCTCCACTTT
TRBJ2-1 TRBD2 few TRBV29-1 CSVRLAGGNEQFF TGCAGCGTTCGACTAGCGGGAGGCAATGAGCAGTTCTTC
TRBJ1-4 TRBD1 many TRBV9 CASSVDTGGTGGKLFF TGTGCCAGCAGCGTAGACACAGGGGGGACAGGGGGAAAACTGTTTTTT
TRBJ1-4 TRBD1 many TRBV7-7 CASSATRGANEKLFF TGTGCTAGCAGCGCGACCAGGGGGGCGAATGAAAAACTGTTTTTT
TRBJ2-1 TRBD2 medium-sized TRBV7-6 CASSLGSGRYNEQFF TGTGCCAGCAGCTTAGGTAGCGGGCGCTACAATGAGCAGTTCTTC
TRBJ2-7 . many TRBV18 CASSPRQSKDEQYF TGTGCCAGCTCACCGAGACAGAGCAAAGACGAGCAGTACTTC
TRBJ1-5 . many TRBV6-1 CASSKDLAGYSNQPQHF TGTGCCAGCAGTAAGGACCTAGCGGGTTATAGCAATCAGCCCCAGCATTTT
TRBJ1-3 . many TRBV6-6 CASSYPPAGNTIYF TGTGCCAGCAGTTACCCCCCGGCTGGAAACACCATATATTTT
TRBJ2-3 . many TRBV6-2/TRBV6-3 CASRRPQADTQYF TGTGCCAGCCGCAGGCCCCAGGCAGATACGCAGTATTTT
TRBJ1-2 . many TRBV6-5 CASSYAPLGAGYGYTF TGTGCCAGCAGTTACGCCCCATTGGGCGCCGGCTATGGCTACACCTTC
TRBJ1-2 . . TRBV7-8 CASSFEQGQSYGYTF TGTGCCAGCAGCTTCGAACAGGGCCAAAGCTATGGCTACACCTTC
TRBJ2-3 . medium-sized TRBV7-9 CASSSLTDTQYF TGTGCCAGCAGCTCCCTCACAGATACGCAGTATTTT
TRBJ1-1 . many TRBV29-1 CSVLGGMNTEAFF TGCAGCGTCTTGGGCGGAATGAACACTGAAGCTTTCTTT
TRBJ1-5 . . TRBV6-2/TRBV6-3 CASSYSSGGNQPQHF TGTGCCAGCAGTTACTCCTCTGGGGGCAATCAGCCCCAGCATTTT
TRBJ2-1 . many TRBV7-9 CASSLGRDYNEQFF TGTGCCAGCAGCTTAGGCAGGGACTACAATGAGCAGTTCTTC
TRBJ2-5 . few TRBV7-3 CASSTTREETQYF TGTGCCAGCAGCACAACCCGGGAGGAGACCCAGTACTTC
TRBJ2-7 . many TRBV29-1 CSVEGSQGYEQYF TGCAGCGTTGAGGGGAGCCAAGGCTACGAGCAGTACTTC
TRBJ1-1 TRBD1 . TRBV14 CASSPINGQGNTEAFF TGTGCCAGCAGCCCCATTAACGGACAGGGGAACACTGAAGCTTTCTTT
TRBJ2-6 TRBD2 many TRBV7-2 CASREAGGSGANVLTF TGTGCCAGCCGAGAGGCGGGAGGCTCTGGGGCCAACGTCCTGACTTTC
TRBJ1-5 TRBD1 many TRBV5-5 CASSEDRANQPQHF TGTGCCAGCAGCGAGGACAGGGCCAATCAGCCCCAGCATTTT
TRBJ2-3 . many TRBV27 CASSLNQLPNTDTQYF TGTGCCAGCAGTTTAAATCAGCTACCGAACACAGATACGCAGTATTTT
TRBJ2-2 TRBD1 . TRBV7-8 CASSSDREVDTGELFF TGTGCCAGCAGCTCGGACAGGGAGGTGGACACCGGGGAGCTGTTTTTT
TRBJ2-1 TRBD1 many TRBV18 CASSQGAESHNEQFF TGTGCCAGCTCACAGGGGGCTGAATCACACAATGAGCAGTTCTTC
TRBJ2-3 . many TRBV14 CASSLFDSNSADTQYF TGTGCCAGCAGCCTTTTCGACTCGAATAGCGCAGATACGCAGTATTTT
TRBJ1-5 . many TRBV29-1 CSVRDNINQPQHF TGCAGCGTCCGGGACAACATAAATCAGCCCCAGCATTTT
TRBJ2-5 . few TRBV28 CASSLMGPGTQYF TGTGCCAGCAGTTTAATGGGACCAGGGACCCAGTACTTC
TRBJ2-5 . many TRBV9 CASSIVPGVTETQYF TGTGCCAGCAGCATCGTTCCAGGGGTAACAGAGACCCAGTACTTC
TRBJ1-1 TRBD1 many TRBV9 CASSPYSGTDTEAFF TGTGCCAGCAGCCCATATAGTGGGACAGACACTGAAGCTTTCTTT
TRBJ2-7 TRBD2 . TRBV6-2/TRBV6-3 CASSYPWTSGRANYEQYF TGTGCCAGCAGTTACCCGTGGACGAGCGGGAGGGCAAACTACGAGCAGTACTTC
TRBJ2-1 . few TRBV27 CASSFEGLTYNEQFF TGTGCCAGCAGCTTCGAGGGTTTAACTTACAATGAGCAGTTCTTC
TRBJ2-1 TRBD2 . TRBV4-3 CASSQDELAGKNEQFF TGCGCCAGCAGCCAAGATGAGTTAGCGGGGAAAAATGAGCAGTTCTTC
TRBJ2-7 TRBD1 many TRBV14 CASSREGQGPYEQYF TGTGCCAGCAGCCGAGAGGGACAGGGTCCCTACGAGCAGTACTTC
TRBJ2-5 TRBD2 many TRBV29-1 CSAGLAGRQETQYF TGCAGCGCGGGACTAGCGGGAAGACAAGAGACCCAGTACTTC
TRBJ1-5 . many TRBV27 CASSFRSGGGEPQHF TGTGCCAGCAGTTTTCGGTCGGGGGGCGGGGAGCCCCAGCATTTT
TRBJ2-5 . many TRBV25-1 CASSSPALYQETQYF TGTGCCAGCAGTTCTCCAGCGTTGTACCAAGAGACCCAGTACTTC
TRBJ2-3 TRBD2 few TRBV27 CASSGTRPSGGTDTQYF TGTGCCAGCTCTGGGACTAGACCTAGTGGGGGCACAGATACGCAGTATTTT
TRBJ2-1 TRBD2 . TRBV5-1 CASSLVAGGPMNEQFF TGCGCCAGCAGCTTGGTAGCGGGAGGGCCTATGAATGAGCAGTTCTTC
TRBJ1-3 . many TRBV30 CAWGWGHWGNTIYF TGTGCCTGGGGCTGGGGGCATTGGGGAAACACCATATATTTT
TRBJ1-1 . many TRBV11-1 CASSLARSYTEAFF TGTGCCAGCAGCTTAGCGCGATCGTACACTGAAGCTTTCTTT
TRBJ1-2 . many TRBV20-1 CSARDRNNYGYTF TGCAGTGCTAGAGACCGGAACAACTATGGCTACACCTTC
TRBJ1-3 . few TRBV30 CAWSVGGSGNTIYF TGTGCCTGGAGTGTGGGAGGCTCTGGAAACACCATATATTTT
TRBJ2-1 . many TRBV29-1 CSVDGGHLNNEQFF TGCAGCGTTGACGGGGGACACCTCAACAATGAGCAGTTCTTC
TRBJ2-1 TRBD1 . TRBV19 CASSPTGTGGNEQFF TGTGCCAGTAGTCCCACTGGGACAGGGGGCAATGAGCAGTTCTTC
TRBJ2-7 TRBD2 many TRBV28 CASSLAGTSGHYEQYF TGTGCCAGCAGTTTAGCCGGGACTAGCGGGCACTACGAGCAGTACTTC
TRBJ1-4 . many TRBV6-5 CASSYSGRENEKLFF TGTGCCAGCAGTTACTCTGGCAGAGAGAATGAAAAACTGTTTTTT
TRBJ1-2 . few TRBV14 CASSQVKGANYGYTF TGTGCCAGCAGCCAAGTTAAGGGCGCGAACTATGGCTACACCTTC